This T cell receptor beta chain was sequenced for a study of T cell repertoires in cytomegalovirus infection. Study information: A matching HLA type, together with CMV infection, was signaled by public TCR beta signatures.

Germline CDR1 is SEHNR and CDR2 is FQNEAQ (reference sequence). The CDR3 is made up of 15 amino acids. The junction had 9 bases not matched to a gene; V was cut back by 4 bases and J by 8 bases. General study results and limits: Summed public TCR beta family frequency identified CMV carriers bearing the relevant HLA. HLA-C-restricted CMV-specific TCR beta clonotypes were dominant in the ex vivo response.

One entry per CDR3 protein results from TCRdb running MiXCR on the reads. The table shows hundreds of thousands of distinct CDR3 sequences, with around 11% occurring only once. In its sample, this clonotype was seen many times. Its antigen remains unknown. This TCR derives from a human donor in good health (CMV status not recorded). Some clones in this sample may be carry-over from other donors' samples. The chain carries TRBV7-9 and TRBJ2-1, with TRBD1 matching over 9 bases. Sequencing used PBMCs. The chain's CDR3 is CASSWADRGQDEQFF. CDR3 coding DNA: TGTGCCAGCAGCTGGGCGGACAGGGGTCAGGATGAGCAGTTCTTC. Together with reference TRBV7-9 and TRBJ2-1, the CDR3 gives the full variable domain: DTGVSQNPRHKITKRGQNVTFRCDPISEHNRLYWYRQTLGQGPEFLTYFQNEAQLEKSRLLSDRFSAERPKGSFSTLEIQRTEQGDSAMYLCASSWADRGQDEQFFGPGTRLTVL.